The clone carrying this T cell receptor (beta chain) was observed once. In the original workflow: Estimation of nucleated cell counts was performed using reference gene primer amplification. Sequencing used immunoSEQ multiplex PCR; TCRdb keeps in-frame clones, though not all of them. The V and J calls and clone size are taken from that table; D and trimming were inferred from the DNA. The sample lists around 100,000 clones; roughly 82% were seen once. This record belongs to a study of blood T cell repertoires in COVID-19. Across the study: The study drew acute and convalescent COVID-19 samples from the United States, Italy and Spain. From T cells, B-cell-depleted T cells, or PBMCs came the material, which was cDNA or gDNA.

The CDR3 spans 11 residues. Deletions cut 2 bases from V and 9 bases from J, with 5 bases between. The sequencing input was peripheral blood. J is TRBJ2-1 and V is TRBV12-3 or TRBV12-4, with a weak D call TRBD1 (5 bases). This TCR came from a woman between 40 and 55 years old with acute or convalescent COVID-19. The chain's CDR3 is CASSLRGEQFF. For the CDR3, the DNA is TGTGCCAGCAGTTTAAGGGGTGAGCAGTTCTTC.